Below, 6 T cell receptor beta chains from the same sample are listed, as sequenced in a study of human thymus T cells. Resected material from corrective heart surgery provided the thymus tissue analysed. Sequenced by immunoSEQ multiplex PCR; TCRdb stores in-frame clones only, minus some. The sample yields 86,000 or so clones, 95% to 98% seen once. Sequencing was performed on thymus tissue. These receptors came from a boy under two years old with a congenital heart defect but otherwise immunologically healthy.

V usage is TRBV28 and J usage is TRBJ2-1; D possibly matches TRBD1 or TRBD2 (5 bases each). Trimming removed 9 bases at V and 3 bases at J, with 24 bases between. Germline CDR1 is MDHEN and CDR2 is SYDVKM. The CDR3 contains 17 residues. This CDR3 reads CASRGNRWESGYNEQFF. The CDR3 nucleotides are TGTGCCAGTCGGGGCAACAGGTGGGAGTCAGGCTACAATGAGCAGTTCTTC.

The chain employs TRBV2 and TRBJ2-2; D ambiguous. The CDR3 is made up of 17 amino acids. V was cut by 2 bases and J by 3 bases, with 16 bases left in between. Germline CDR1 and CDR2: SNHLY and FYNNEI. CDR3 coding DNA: TGTGCCAGCAGTGAATCAGTGTGGGATGGCGACACCGGGGAGCTGTTTTTT. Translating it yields CASSESVWDGDTGELFF.

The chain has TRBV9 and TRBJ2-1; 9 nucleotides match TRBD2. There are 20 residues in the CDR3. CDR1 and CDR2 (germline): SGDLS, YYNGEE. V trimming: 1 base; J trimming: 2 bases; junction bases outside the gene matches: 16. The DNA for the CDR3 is TGTGCCAGCAGCGTACAGGGGCGAGCGGGGGGACCTATTACCTACAATGAGCAGTTCTTC. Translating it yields CASSVQGRAGGPITYNEQFF.

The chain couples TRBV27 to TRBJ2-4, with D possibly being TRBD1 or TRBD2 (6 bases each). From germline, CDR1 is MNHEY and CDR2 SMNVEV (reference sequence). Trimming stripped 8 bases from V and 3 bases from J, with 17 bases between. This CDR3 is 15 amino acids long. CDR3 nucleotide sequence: TGTGCCAGCCAAAAGGCCGGGGGCGGCAAAAACATTCAGTACTTC. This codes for CASQKAGGGKNIQYF.

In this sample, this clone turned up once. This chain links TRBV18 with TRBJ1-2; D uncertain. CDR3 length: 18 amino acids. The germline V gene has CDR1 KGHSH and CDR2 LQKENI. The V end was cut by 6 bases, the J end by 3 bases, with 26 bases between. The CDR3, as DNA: TGTGCCAGCTCGAATTGTAGACGGTTTTCTTCCGGGGACTATGGCTACACCTTC. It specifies CASSNCRRFSSGDYGYTF.

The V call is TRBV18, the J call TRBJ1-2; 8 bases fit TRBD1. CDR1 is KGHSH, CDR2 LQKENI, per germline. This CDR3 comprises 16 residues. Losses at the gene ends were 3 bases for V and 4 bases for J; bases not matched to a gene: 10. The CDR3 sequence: CASSPRTGRDSYGYTF. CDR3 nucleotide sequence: TGTGCCAGCTCACCTCGGACAGGGCGAGACTCCTATGGCTACACCTTC.